Following are 17 T cell receptor beta chains from one sample sequenced in a study of blood T cell repertoires in COVID-19. Sequenced by immunoSEQ multiplex PCR; TCRdb stores in-frame clones only, minus some. The sample contains fewer than 300,000 clones, 82% of which appear only once. Input material: peripheral blood. These TCRs come from a woman between 18 and 29 years old with acute or convalescent COVID-19.

The chain uses TRBV7-2 and TRBJ1-2, with no clear D. V lost 3 bases, J lost 7 bases, and 9 bases lay in between. CDR1 and CDR2 (germline): SGHTA, FQGNSA. CDR3 size: 12 residues. The CDR3 nucleotides read TGTGCCAGCAGCTTTGAACAGAGTGGCTACACCTTC. Translated: CASSFEQSGYTF.

The CDR3 loop is CASSQDTSYENTGELFF. The CDR3 DNA follows: TGCGCCAGCAGCCAAGACACTAGTTACGAGAACACCGGGGAGCTGTTTTTT. The V call is TRBV4-3, the J call TRBJ2-2; possibly TRBD2 for D (5 bases). V shed 0 bases and J shed 1 base, with 12 bases lying between them. The CDR3 is 17 residues long. The germline V gene encodes CDR1 LGHNA and CDR2 YSLEER.

The chain combines TRBV28 with TRBJ1-1; TRBD1 is a possible D gene (5 bases). This CDR3 region has 15 residues. CDR1 and CDR2 (germline): MDHEN, SYDVKM. V was pared by 3 bases and J by 4 bases, with 15 bases between. CDR3 sequence reads: CASSLVYLGGTEAFF. The DNA for the CDR3 is TGTGCCAGCAGTTTGGTATATCTGGGGGGCACTGAAGCTTTCTTT.

The chain carries TRBV6-5 and TRBJ2-6; D is perhaps TRBD1 (6 bases). V lost 5 bases, J lost 0 bases, and 8 bases lay in between. The CDR3 sequence is 15 residues long. Germline values: CDR1 MNHEY, CDR2 SVGAGI. The CDR3 sequence: CASSPGVSGANVLTF. As DNA, the CDR3 is TGTGCCAGCAGTCCAGGGGTCTCTGGGGCCAACGTCCTGACTTTC.

The chain links TRBV27 to TRBJ2-3, with 10 bases lining up with TRBD2. J was trimmed by 0 bases and V by 5 bases; bases with no gene match: 8. CDR3 length: 17 residues. The V gene's germline CDR1 is MNHEY and CDR2 SMNVEV (reference sequence). CDR3 sequence reads: CASSPRTSGTSTDTQYF. CDR3 DNA: TGTGCCAGCAGTCCCCGGACTAGCGGAACTAGCACAGATACGCAGTATTTT.

This clone was recorded only once. The V and J genes are TRBV9 and TRBJ1-3, with D unresolved. Germline loops: CDR1 SGDLS, CDR2 YYNGEE. Deletions cut 2 bases from V and 0 bases from J, with 9 bases between. The CDR3 is 15 amino acids. The CDR3 spells CASSVNLLSGNTIYF. In DNA, the CDR3 is TGTGCCAGCAGCGTGAACCTACTCTCTGGAAACACCATATATTTT. The whole variable domain, filled in from reference TRBV9 and TRBJ1-3, reads DSGVTQTPKHLITATGQRVTLRCSPRSGDLSVYWYQQSLDQGLQFLIQYYNGEERAKGNILERFSAQQFPDLHSELNLSSLELGDSALYFCASSVNLLSGNTIYFGEGSWLTVV.

The chain is built from TRBV6-2 or TRBV6-3 and TRBJ2-3; 10 bases are a match to TRBD2. CDR3 length: 21 residues. Trimming at V came to 1 base and at J to 5 bases, leaving 21 bases not matched to a gene. The germline V gene encodes CDR1 MNHEY and CDR2 SVGEGT. The CDR3 sequence: CASSYFYEQVTPSGRQDTQYF. The CDR3 region has the DNA TGTGCCAGCAGTTACTTTTACGAGCAGGTGACTCCTAGCGGGAGACAAGATACGCAGTATTTT.

The rearrangement links TRBV19 to TRBJ1-2; unclear D gene. Germline-derived CDR1 and CDR2 are LNHDA and SQIVND (reference sequence). The CDR3 is 13 residues long. The V and J ends lost 7 bases and 7 bases respectively, with 16 bases between them. CDR3 nucleotides: TGTGCCAGTACTTATGGTAAACGGGGTGGCTACACCTTC. It is translated as CASTYGKRGGYTF.

This chain links TRBV28 with TRBJ2-7, with D tentatively TRBD1 (6 bases). Germline V CDR1 and CDR2: MDHEN, SYDVKM. Between the trimmed V and J ends, which lost 6 bases and 9 bases, there was a span of 15 bases. The CDR3 totals 12 residues. CDR3 bases: TGTGCCAGCAGGCAGGGGCCCCTAGGGCAGTACTTC. Amino acid sequence: CASRQGPLGQYF.

J is TRBJ1-6 and V is TRBV3-1 (or the pseudogene TRBV3-2); D is perhaps TRBD1 (5 bases). Looked up from germline, CDR1 is LGHDT and CDR2 is YNNKEL (reference sequence). The V and J ends lost 1 base and 9 bases respectively, with 7 bases between them. The CDR3 has 13 amino acids. The CDR3 bases are TGTGCCAGCAGCCAAGGGGACTTTTCACCCCTCCACTTT. Amino acid sequence: CASSQGDFSPLHF.

At least ten counts were recorded for this clone. V and J are TRBV10-3 and TRBJ2-7; maybe TRBD1 (6 bases). With 2 bases removed from V and 0 bases from J, the gap between germline ends came to 8 bases. Per germline, CDR1 ENHRY and CDR2 SYGVKD. The CDR3 runs to 14 residues. Here the CDR3 reads CAISEGQSSYEQYF. For the CDR3, the DNA is TGTGCCATCAGTGAGGGACAGAGCTCCTACGAGCAGTACTTC.

The chain employs TRBV19 and TRBJ1-1; D is ambiguous. The CDR3 length is 15 residues. V shed 1 base and J shed 2 bases, with 11 bases lying between them. Germline CDR1 reads LNHDA; CDR2 reads SQIVND (reference sequence). The CDR3 DNA is TGTGCCAGTAGTATAGCAGCGACGGGAAACACTGAAGCTTTCTTT. It is translated as CASSIAATGNTEAFF.

The chain combines TRBV12-3 or TRBV12-4 with TRBJ1-1; TRBD1 aligns across 8 bases. The CDR3 loop spans 13 amino acids. V shed 1 base and J 8 bases; nucleotides not matched to a gene: 3. The CDR3 DNA follows: TGTGCCAGCAGTTTAGGGACAGGGATCGAAGCTTTCTTT. Its translation: CASSLGTGIEAFF.

The chain uses TRBV19 and TRBJ1-2, with D hard to call. CDR1 and CDR2 from the germline V gene are LNHDA and SQIVND (reference sequence). The V end was cut by 3 bases, the J end by 4 bases, with 9 bases between. The CDR3 has 13 amino acids. CDR3 DNA: TGTGCCAGTAGTATGACAAGCAGCTATGGCTACACCTTC. Encoded protein: CASSMTSSYGYTF.

V gene TRBV2 combines with J gene TRBJ2-1; 7 bases agree with TRBD2. CDR3 length: 13 amino acids. Germline trimming cut 5 bases from V and 6 bases from J; bases unmatched to any gene: 4. Germline V gene lookup returns CDR1 SNHLY and CDR2 FYNNEI. The CDR3 nucleotides read TGTGCCAGCAGTTGGACTAGGAGCAATGAGCAGTTCTTC. Translation gives CASSWTRSNEQFF.

The chain combines TRBV7-2 with TRBJ1-6; 8 bases fit TRBD1. The CDR3 extends over 15 amino acids. Germline V gene sequence: CDR1 SGHTA, CDR2 FQGNSA. J gave up 8 bases and V 5 bases, and 8 bases lay outside the gene matches. CDR3 protein: CASSRKTGADSPLHF. Here the CDR3 DNA reads TGTGCCAGCAGCCGGAAGACAGGGGCGGATTCACCCCTCCACTTT.

The V call is TRBV5-6, the J call TRBJ2-1, with D unclear. The CDR3 extends over 15 amino acids. Germline loops: CDR1 SGHDT, CDR2 YYEEEE. The ends were cut back, 4 bases at V and 4 bases at J, with 15 bases in the middle. DNA of the CDR3: TGTGCCAGCAGCGCCTCCTTTAGTCTATACAATGAGCAGTTCTTC. As protein: CASSASFSLYNEQFF.